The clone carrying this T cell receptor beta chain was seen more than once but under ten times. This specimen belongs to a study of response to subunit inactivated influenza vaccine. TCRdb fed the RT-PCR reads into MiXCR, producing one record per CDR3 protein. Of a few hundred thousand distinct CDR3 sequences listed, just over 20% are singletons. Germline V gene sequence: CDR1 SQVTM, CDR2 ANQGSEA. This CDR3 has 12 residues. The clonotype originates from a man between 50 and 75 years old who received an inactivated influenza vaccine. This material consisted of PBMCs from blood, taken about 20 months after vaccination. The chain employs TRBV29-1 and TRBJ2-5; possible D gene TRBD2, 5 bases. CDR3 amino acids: CTTGETRETQYF. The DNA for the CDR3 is TGCACCACCGGGGAGACCCGAGAGACCCAGTACTTC.